Shown below are 22 T cell receptor beta chains from a single sample sequenced in a study of cytomegalovirus exposure and HLA in healthy donors. The PCR used 60 Vbeta and 13 Jbeta primers. Measured with immunoSEQ multiplex PCR; TCRdb has only the in-frame clones, and not every one. The data show about 160,000 clones, 60% to 85% seen once. The sequencing sample was made of PBMCs. These receptors were obtained from a middle-aged woman in good health and CMV-seronegative.

The chain employs TRBV5-1 and TRBJ2-3, with 7 bases matching TRBD1. CDR3 length equals 15 residues. Germline V gives CDR1 SGHRS, CDR2 YFSETQ. With V trimmed by 4 bases and J by 3 bases, 8 bases remained unmatched. CDR3 in amino acids: CASSPRQGGTDTQYF. The CDR3 bases are TGCGCCAGCAGCCCGCGACAGGGTGGGACAGATACGCAGTATTTT.

The genes are TRBV5-1 and TRBJ2-5, with 12 bases matching TRBD1. The length of the CDR3 is 15 residues. Germline lookup yields CDR1 SGHRS and CDR2 YFSETQ. Germline trimming cut 6 bases from V and 5 bases from J; bases unmatched to any gene: 8. The CDR3 loop reads CASTMGDRGRETQYF. DNA for the CDR3: TGCGCCAGCACGATGGGGGACAGGGGGCGGGAGACCCAGTACTTC.

The V and J genes are TRBV7-6 and TRBJ1-5, with 7 bases aligning to TRBD1. CDR1 and CDR2 (germline): SGHVS, FNYEAQ. J lost 2 bases, V lost 5 bases, and 12 bases had no gene match. This CDR3 is built from 17 residues. DNA for the CDR3: TGTGCCAGCAGCCTTGACAGGGAGCCCTTTGGCAATCAGCCCCAGCATTTT. As protein: CASSLDREPFGNQPQHF.

Only a few counts were recorded for this clone. The chain carries TRBV11-2 and TRBJ1-4; D gene unclear. Trimming left V 5 bases short and J 16 bases short, with 20 bases between. The CDR3 spans 13 residues. Germline assignment: CDR1 SGHAT and CDR2 FQNNGV. The CDR3 DNA is TGTGCCAGCAGCACCCCACCGGGAAAGTTTAGGTTTTTT. Its protein product is CASSTPPGKFRFF.

This clone was counted a single time. This chain's CDR3 is CASSLIVTGTYEQYF. Written as DNA, the CDR3 is TGTGCCAGCAGCTTAATAGTGACAGGTACCTACGAGCAGTACTTC. This chain joins TRBV7-2 and TRBJ2-7, with D possibly TRBD1 on 6 matching bases. The CDR3 sequence is 15 residues long. V lost 2 bases to trimming and J lost 2 bases, with 13 bases between them. Germline V gives CDR1 SGHTA, CDR2 FQGNSA.

The chain joins TRBV4-2 to TRBJ2-1; 8 bases agree with TRBD2. Germline loops: CDR1 LGHNA, CDR2 YNFKEQ. The CDR3 has 16 residues. V was pared by 0 bases and J by 8 bases, with 9 bases of the junction left unmatched. The CDR3 DNA follows: TGTGCCAGCAGCCAAGAGCGGGGGACTAGGAAGTATGAGCAGTTCTTC. Its protein is CASSQERGTRKYEQFF.

V is TRBV10-2 and J is TRBJ2-1; maybe TRBD1 (6 bases). CDR3 length: 14 amino acids. CDR1 and CDR2 (germline): WSHSY, SAAADI. Deletions cut 0 bases from V and 6 bases from J, with 9 bases between. The CDR3 loop reads CASSESGTTNEQFF. CDR3 nucleotide sequence: TGCGCCAGCAGTGAGTCCGGGACAACCAATGAGCAGTTCTTC.

The chain uses TRBV14 and TRBJ2-5; 11 bases map to TRBD2. This CDR3 comprises 16 residues. Trimming removed 1 base from V and 4 bases from J; junction bases left unmatched: 5. CDR1 is SGHDN, CDR2 FVKESK, per germline. In DNA, the CDR3 is TGTGCCAGCAGCCAAGGACGGCTAGCGGGAGGAGAGACCCAGTACTTC. Residues: CASSQGRLAGGETQYF. The full variable domain, in which reference TRBV14 and TRBJ2-5 provide the parts outside the CDR3, is EAGVTQFPSHSVIEKGQTVTLRCDPISGHDNLYWYRRVMGKEIKFLLHFVKESKQDESGMPNNRFLAERTGGTYSTLKVQPAELEDSGVYFCASSQGRLAGGETQYFGPGTRLLVL.

The chain combines TRBV18 with TRBJ1-1; D gene ambiguous. V was pared by 3 bases and J by 4 bases, with 12 bases between. CDR1 and CDR2 from the germline V gene are KGHSH and LQKENI. There are 14 residues in the CDR3. The CDR3 is CASSPSVGSTEAFF. The DNA for the CDR3 is TGTGCCAGCTCACCCTCAGTGGGGAGCACTGAAGCTTTCTTT. Full variable domain (rest looked up from reference TRBV18 and TRBJ1-1): NAGVMQNPRHLVRRRGQEARLRCSPMKGHSHVYWYRQLPEEGLKFMVYLQKENIIDESGMPKERFSAEFPKEGPSILRIQQVVRGDSAAYFCASSPSVGSTEAFFGQGTRLTVV.

This clone appeared a single time. This chain links TRBV11-2 with TRBJ1-6, with unresolved D. Trimming shortened V by 5 bases and J by 5 bases, and 10 bases separated the two germline ends. Germline lookup yields CDR1 SGHAT and CDR2 FQNNGV. The CDR3 consists of 14 residues. The CDR3 nucleotides read TGTGCCAGCAGCCAACAACACAATAATTCACCCCTCCACTTT. Protein sequence: CASSQQHNNSPLHF.

The chain employs TRBV5-1 and TRBJ1-3, with D possibly TRBD1 on 5 matching bases. Germline loops: CDR1 SGHRS, CDR2 YFSETQ. The CDR3 has 17 amino acids. Trimming took 0 bases from V and 2 from J, leaving 15 bases between them. Written as DNA, the CDR3 is TGCGCCAGCAGCTTGGGGGGGGACCTTTGGACTGGAAACACCATATATTTT. Its translation: CASSLGGDLWTGNTIYF.

This chain connects TRBV5-6 to TRBJ1-6; TRBD1 aligns across 7 bases. The CDR3 spans 17 residues. Trimming removed 0 bases from V and 0 bases from J; junction bases left unmatched: 3. The germline V gene encodes CDR1 SGHDT and CDR2 YYEEEE. As DNA, the CDR3 is TGTGCCAGCAGCTTGGGACAGGGTGGCTCCTATAATTCACCCCTCCACTTT. It encodes CASSLGQGGSYNSPLHF.

The sample holds a few counts of this clone. V is TRBV19 and J is TRBJ1-1; TRBD1 agrees at 7 bases. The J segment lost 5 bases and the V segment lost 1 base, leaving 4 bases of the junction unmatched. The germline CDR1 and CDR2 sequences are LNHDA and SQIVND (reference sequence). The CDR3 extends over 14 amino acids. This CDR3 is CASSIVGRGTEAFF. The DNA for the CDR3 is TGTGCCAGTAGTATAGTGGGCAGGGGGACTGAAGCTTTCTTT.

This clone showed up just once. The chain couples TRBV4-1 to TRBJ2-7, with TRBD2 matching over 14 bases. The trim removed 1 base at V and 3 bases at J, leaving 2 bases unmatched. CDR3 size: 16 residues. Per germline, CDR1 MGHRA and CDR2 YSYEKL. The CDR3 loop reads CASSQGTSGGNYEQYF. CDR3 DNA sequence: TGCGCCAGCAGCCAAGGGACTAGCGGGGGGAACTACGAGCAGTACTTC.

This clone has more than one count but fewer than ten. This chain links TRBV28 with TRBJ1-1, with 12 bases fitting TRBD1. The CDR3 is 18 residues long. Trimming removed 4 bases from V and 2 bases from J; junction bases left unmatched: 11. Germline lookup yields CDR1 MDHEN and CDR2 SYDVKM. The CDR3 is CASSSRIRDRGRNTEAFF. The CDR3 DNA reads TGTGCCAGCAGTTCCCGAATCCGGGACAGGGGGCGAAACACTGAAGCTTTCTTT.

This clone has only a few counts. The chain couples TRBV10-3 to TRBJ2-7, with D perhaps TRBD1 (6 bases). The CDR3 runs to 15 residues. V lost 5 bases, J lost 4 bases, and 18 bases lay in between. The germline V gene encodes CDR1 ENHRY and CDR2 SYGVKD. For the CDR3, the DNA is TGTGCCATCAGTCCCACGACAGGACCGACTTACGAGCAGTACTTC. This translates into CAISPTTGPTYEQYF.

The gene calls are TRBV6-1 and TRBJ1-1; D is unclear. CDR3 length: 13 residues. Trimming took 5 bases from V and 2 from J, leaving 9 bases between them. Looked up from germline, CDR1 is MNHNS and CDR2 is SASEGT. CDR3 in amino acids: CASSKQDNTEAFF. The CDR3 DNA sequence: TGTGCCAGCAGTAAACAAGATAACACTGAAGCTTTCTTT.

V usage is TRBV2 and J usage is TRBJ1-3; D might be TRBD1 (6 bases). Trimming left V 7 bases short and J 0 bases short, with 16 bases between. CDR1 and CDR2 from the germline V gene are SNHLY and FYNNEI. CDR3 length equals 16 residues. The CDR3 region is CASKRQGPRSGNTIYF. CDR3 nucleotide sequence: TGTGCCAGCAAGAGGCAGGGGCCTCGCTCTGGAAACACCATATATTTT. Full variable domain (remainder filled in from reference TRBV2 and TRBJ1-3): EPEVTQTPSHQVTQMGQEVILRCVPISNHLYFYWYRQILGQKVEFLVSFYNNEISEKSEIFDDQFSVERPDGSNFTLKIRSTKLEDSAMYFCASKRQGPRSGNTIYFGEGSWLTVV.

The V and J genes are TRBV28 and TRBJ1-4, with D maybe TRBD1 (5 bases). This CDR3 has 14 amino acids. V was cut by 2 bases and J by 1 base, with 5 bases left in between. The germline gives CDR1 MDHEN, CDR2 SYDVKM. The CDR3 DNA reads as TGTGCCAGCAGTTTAGGACAAACTAATGAAAAACTGTTTTTT. Its protein product is CASSLGQTNEKLFF.

The V and J genes are TRBV5-1 and TRBJ2-5; D ambiguous. Germline V gene data show CDR1 as SGHRS and CDR2 as YFSETQ. The CDR3 runs to 14 residues. V was trimmed by 0 bases and J by 5 bases, leaving 11 bases between them. CDR3: CASSLAYSWETQYF. The CDR3 coding sequence is TGCGCCAGCAGCTTGGCTTATAGTTGGGAGACCCAGTACTTC.

Concerning this clone: Different DNA sequences within this sample yield the same CDR3. The chain is built from TRBV6-1 and TRBJ1-5; no clear D gene. CDR1 MNHNS and CDR2 SASEGT come from the germline V gene. CDR3 length: 13 residues. The V end was cut by 0 bases, the J end by 5 bases, with 5 bases between. For the CDR3, the DNA is TGTGCCAGCAGTGAAGCAGCTGATCAGCCCCAGCATTTT. Translating gives CASSEAADQPQHF.

This clone occurred a few times. V usage is TRBV7-3 and J usage is TRBJ1-4; the D gene is possibly TRBD1 (5 bases). The V end was cut by 0 bases, the J end by 7 bases, with 15 bases between. Germline V gene lookup returns CDR1 SGHTA and CDR2 FQGTGA. CDR3 size: 16 residues. CDR3 bases: TGTGCCAGCAGCTTAACTGGGAGGGGAGTCGGTGAAAAACTGTTTTTT. Amino acids: CASSLTGRGVGEKLFF.